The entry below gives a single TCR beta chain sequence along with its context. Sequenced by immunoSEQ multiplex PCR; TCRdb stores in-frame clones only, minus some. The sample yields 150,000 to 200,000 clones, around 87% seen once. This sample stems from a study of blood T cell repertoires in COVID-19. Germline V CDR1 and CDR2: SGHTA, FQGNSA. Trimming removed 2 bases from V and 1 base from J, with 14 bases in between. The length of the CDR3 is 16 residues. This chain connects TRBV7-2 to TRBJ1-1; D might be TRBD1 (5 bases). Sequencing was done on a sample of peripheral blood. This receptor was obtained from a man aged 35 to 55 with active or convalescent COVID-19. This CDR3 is CASSLSLGQGNTEAFF. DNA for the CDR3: TGTGCCAGCAGCTTAAGCCTCGGGCAGGGGAACACTGAAGCTTTCTTT. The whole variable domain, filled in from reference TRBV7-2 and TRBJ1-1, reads GAGVSQSPSNKVTEKGKDVELRCDPISGHTALYWYRQSLGQGLEFLIYFQGNSAPDKSGLPSDRFSAERTGGSVSTLTIQRTQQEDSAVYLCASSLSLGQGNTEAFFGQGTRLTVV.